The clone carrying this TCR beta chain was found many times. Diagnoses used clinical symptoms, serum thyroxine and TRAb, thyroid ultrasound and orbital computed tomography. These data originate in a study of T cells in Graves' hyperthyroidism and ophthalmopathy. Amplified regions were TCR beta CDR3 sequences from RNA transcripts. First-round RT-PCR of the TCR CDR3 relied on the HTBI primer set. TCRdb ran MiXCR on the multiplex PCR reads and lists one entry per CDR3 protein. The table includes over 250,000 distinct CDR3 sequences, about 25% detected once. The germline CDR1 and CDR2 sequences are DFQATT and SNEGSKA (reference sequence). Trimming left V 4 bases short and J 2 bases short, with 9 bases between. The CDR3 has 13 amino acids.

Sequencing input: blood. The chain combines TRBV20-1 with TRBJ1-5, with a weak D call TRBD1 (5 bases). This clonotype was obtained from a man aged 35-49 years with Graves' hyperthyroidism that later progressed to Graves' ophthalmopathy. The CDR3 region has the DNA TGCAGTGCTACCGAGACAGGCAATCAGCCCCAGCATTTT. Its translation: CSATETGNQPQHF.